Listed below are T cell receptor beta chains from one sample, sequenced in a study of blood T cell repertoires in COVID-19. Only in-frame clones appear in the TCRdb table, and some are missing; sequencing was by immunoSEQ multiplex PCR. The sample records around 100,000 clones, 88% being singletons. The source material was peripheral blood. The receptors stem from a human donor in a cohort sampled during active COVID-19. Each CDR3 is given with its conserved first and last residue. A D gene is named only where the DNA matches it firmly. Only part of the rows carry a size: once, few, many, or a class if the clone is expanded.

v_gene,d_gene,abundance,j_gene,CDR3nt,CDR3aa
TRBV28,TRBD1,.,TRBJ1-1,TGTGCCAGCAGTTTGTTGGACAGGGAGGCTTTCTTT,CASSLLDREAFF
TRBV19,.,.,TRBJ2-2,TGTGCCAGTAGTATCGGGGCGGCCGGGGGCGGGGAGCTGTTTTTT,CASSIGAAGGGELFF
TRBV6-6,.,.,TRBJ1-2,TGTGCCAGCAGTTACTCTCAGGGCGGCTACACCTTC,CASSYSQGGYTF
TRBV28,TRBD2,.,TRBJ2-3,TGTGCCAGCAGTTTCCTCATAGCGGGAGATACGCAGTATTTT,CASSFLIAGDTQYF
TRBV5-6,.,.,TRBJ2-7,TGTGCCAGCAGCTTACATGTCAGGATTCAATACGAGCAGTACTTC,CASSLHVRIQYEQYF
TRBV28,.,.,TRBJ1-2,TGTGCCAGCAGTTTATCTCTGGCAGGGCGCTCCTTTAACTATGGCTACACCTTC,CASSLSLAGRSFNYGYTF
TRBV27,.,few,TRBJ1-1,TGTGCCAGCAGTTATCTCCGAGGGAAGACTGAAGCTTTCTTT,CASSYLRGKTEAFF
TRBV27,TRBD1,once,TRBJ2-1,TGTGCCAGCAGTGAGCGGACAGGCGGAAATGAGCAGTTCTTC,CASSERTGGNEQFF
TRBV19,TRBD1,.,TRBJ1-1,TGTGCCAGTAAGACAGGGGTCCTTGACACTGAAGCTTTCTTT,CASKTGVLDTEAFF
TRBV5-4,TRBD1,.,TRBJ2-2,TGTGCCAGCAGCTTGGGCCCAGGGGGGAACACCGGGGAGCTGTTTTTT,CASSLGPGGNTGELFF
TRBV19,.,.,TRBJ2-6,TGTGCCAGTAAGGGCGGGGAATCTGGGGCCAACGTCCTGACTTTC,CASKGGESGANVLTF
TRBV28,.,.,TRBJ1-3,TGTGCCAGCAGTTTACAGGCTCCGGGAAACACCATATATTTT,CASSLQAPGNTIYF
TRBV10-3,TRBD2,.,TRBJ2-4,TGTGCCATCAGTGCCGGACTAGCGGAAAACATTCAGTACTTC,CAISAGLAENIQYF
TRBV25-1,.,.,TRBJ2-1,TGTGCCAGCAGTCCCCCTTTGCCGGCGGGGAGGTTTTATGAGCAGTTCTTC,CASSPPLPAGRFYEQFF
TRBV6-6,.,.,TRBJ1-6,TGTGCCAGCAGTCCCTCTCGGTCCCTTCTCTATAATTCACCCCTCCACTTT,CASSPSRSLLYNSPLHF
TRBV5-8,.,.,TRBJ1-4,TGTGCCAGCAGCTTGAGTCGTAGGCCTTCGGAGGAAAAACTGTTTTTT,CASSLSRRPSEEKLFF
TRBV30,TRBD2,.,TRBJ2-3,TGTGCCTGGGGAGTCAGAGGGGGACTAGCGACAGATACGCAGTATTTT,CAWGVRGGLATDTQYF
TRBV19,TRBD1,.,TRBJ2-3,TGTGCCAGTAGTTCCGGGACAGGAGGTCTCCGGACAGATACGCAGTATTTT,CASSSGTGGLRTDTQYF
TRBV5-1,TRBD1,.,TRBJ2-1,TGCGCCAGCAGCTTAAGACAGGGGGGATGGTTCAATGAGCAGTTCTTC,CASSLRQGGWFNEQFF
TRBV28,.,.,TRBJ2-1,TGTGCCAGCAGTTTTCCGGGCAGGGGAGATTACAATGAGCAGTTCTTC,CASSFPGRGDYNEQFF
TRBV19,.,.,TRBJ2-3,TGTGCCAGTAGTTCCAGGGCGGCGGATACGCAGTATTTT,CASSSRAADTQYF
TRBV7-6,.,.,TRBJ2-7,TGTGCCAGCAGCCTCAGGGGGGACTTAAGCTCCTACGAGCAGTACTTC,CASSLRGDLSSYEQYF
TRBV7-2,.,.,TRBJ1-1,TGTGCCAGCAGCTTACGCGGGAACACTGAAGCTTTCTTT,CASSLRGNTEAFF
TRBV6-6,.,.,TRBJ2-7,TGTGCCAGCAGTGCGACCGGGACACCTACTTCCTACGAGCAGTACTTC,CASSATGTPTSYEQYF
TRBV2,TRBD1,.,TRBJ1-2,TGTGCCAGCAGGGTGACAGGGGATGGCTACACCTTC,CASRVTGDGYTF
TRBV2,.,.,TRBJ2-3,TGTGCCAGCAGTGTACCCAAGTGGGAGGTCGATACGCAGTATTTT,CASSVPKWEVDTQYF
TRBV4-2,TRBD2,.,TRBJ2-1,TGTGCCAGCAGCCAACCGGGACTAGCCTATGAGCAGTTCTTC,CASSQPGLAYEQFF
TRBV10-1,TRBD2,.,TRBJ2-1,TGCGCCAGCCGAGCCGGGACTAGCGGGGACTTAATCCCCAATGAGCAGTTCTTC,CASRAGTSGDLIPNEQFF
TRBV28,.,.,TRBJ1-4,TGTGCCAGCAGTCCGGCCCCGGGACAAAGTAATGAAAAACTGTTTTTT,CASSPAPGQSNEKLFF
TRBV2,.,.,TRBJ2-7,TGTGCCAGCACCGATGCAGTAAGCGTCGGAGAGCAGTACTTC,CASTDAVSVGEQYF
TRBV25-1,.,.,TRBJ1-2,TGTGCCAGCAAAGGTGACACATCCTATGGCTACACCTTC,CASKGDTSYGYTF
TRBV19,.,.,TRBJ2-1,TGTGCCAGTAGTAAAGCCCCCCTTGCTGAGCAGTTCTTC,CASSKAPLAEQFF
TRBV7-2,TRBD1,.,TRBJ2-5,TGTGCCAGCAGCCCGGACAGGGGGACCCAAGAGACCCAGTACTTC,CASSPDRGTQETQYF
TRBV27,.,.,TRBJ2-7,TGTGCCAGCAGTTTATTTACAGGCTCCTACGAGCAGTACTTC,CASSLFTGSYEQYF
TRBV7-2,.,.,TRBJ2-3,TGTGCCAGCAGCCCAAAGGGGCACTTCACAGATACGCAGTATTTT,CASSPKGHFTDTQYF
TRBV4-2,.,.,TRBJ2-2,TGTGCCAGCAGCCTAACTAGCCTGCCAGCGAACACCGGGGAGCTGTTTTTT,CASSLTSLPANTGELFF
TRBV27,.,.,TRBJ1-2,TGTGCCAGCAGTTTACGGGGTGACTATGGCTACACCTTC,CASSLRGDYGYTF
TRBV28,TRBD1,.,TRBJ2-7,TGTGCCAGCAGTCAGACCGGGACAGGGGGCTACGAGCAGTACTTC,CASSQTGTGGYEQYF
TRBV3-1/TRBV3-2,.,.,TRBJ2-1,TGTGCCAGCAGCCAACCATCCAGGACAACTTACAATGAGCAGTTCTTC,CASSQPSRTTYNEQFF
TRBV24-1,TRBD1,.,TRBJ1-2,TGTGCCACCAGTGATCCCCGACGGGACAGCTATGGCTACACCTTC,CATSDPRRDSYGYTF
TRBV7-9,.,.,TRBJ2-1,TGTGCCAGCAGCTTAGGAGGGAACGACAATGAGCAGTTCTTC,CASSLGGNDNEQFF
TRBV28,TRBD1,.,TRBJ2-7,TGTGCCAGCAGCCCTGTCGGGACAGGGGGCTACGAGCAGTACTTC,CASSPVGTGGYEQYF
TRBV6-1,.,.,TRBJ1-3,TGTGCCAGCAGTGAACTGTACTCTGGAAACACCATATATTTT,CASSELYSGNTIYF
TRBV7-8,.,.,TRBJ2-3,TGTGCCAGCAGCTTACACGGGAGAACAGATACGCAGTATTTT,CASSLHGRTDTQYF
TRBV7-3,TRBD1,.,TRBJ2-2,TGTGCCAGCAGCTGGGGTGGGTATGGGACAGAGGACACCGGGGAGCTGTTTTTT,CASSWGGYGTEDTGELFF
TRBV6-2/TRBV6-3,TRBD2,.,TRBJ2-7,TGTGCCAGCAGCACCGGGACTAGCTCCTACGAGCAGTACTTC,CASSTGTSSYEQYF